This T cell receptor beta chain was retrieved from a study of T cells in Graves' hyperthyroidism and ophthalmopathy. General study results and limits: Blood held most thyroid clonotypes expanded above 0.001 frequency.

Deletions cut 0 bases from V and 3 bases from J, with 15 bases between. The germline gives CDR1 SNHLY, CDR2 FYNNEI. This CDR3 spans 16 amino acids. Amplified TCR beta CDR3 regions came from RNA transcripts. Using the HTBI primer set, a first-round RT-PCR was run on the TCR CDR3. MiXCR was run by TCRdb on the multiplex PCR reads, yielding one entry per CDR3 protein. Seen here are roughly 350,000 distinct CDR3 sequences, roughly 15% observed once, and the top ten hold 34%. Patients with uncontrolled infections, other autoimmune diseases, pregnancy or lactation were excluded. This clonotype was found many times. Its antigen is undetermined.

This TCR derives from a woman aged 35 to 49 with Graves' ophthalmopathy. The chain is built from TRBV2 and TRBJ2-7; D unclear. Sequencing input: blood. The CDR3 reads CASSEALDPQYYEQYF. CDR3 nucleotides: TGTGCCAGCAGTGAAGCGTTGGACCCACAATACTACGAGCAGTACTTC. The whole variable domain, filled in from reference TRBV2 and TRBJ2-7, reads EPEVTQTPSHQVTQMGQEVILRCVPISNHLYFYWYRQILGQKVEFLVSFYNNEISEKSEIFDDQFSVERPDGSNFTLKIRSTKLEDSAMYFCASSEALDPQYYEQYFGPGTRLTVT.